What follows are 6 T cell receptor beta chains derived from one specimen sequenced in a study of T cell repertoires in cytomegalovirus infection. TCRdb analysed the reads with MiXCR anew, one entry per CDR3 protein. The sample shows some 240,000 distinct CDR3 sequences, 15% to 20% of them seen only once. The specimen was CD8+ T cells from PBMCs. These receptors originate from a human donor in good health (CMV status not recorded). Some clones in this sample may be carry-over from other donors' samples.

The chain has TRBV12-3 or TRBV12-4 and TRBJ2-3; 11 bases align to TRBD2. The CDR3 covers 15 residues. Trimming cost V 5 bases and J 4 bases; bases outside gene matches: 5. The CDR3 bases are TGTGCCAGCAGTCCTAGCGGGGGGCTGGCAGATACGCAGTATTTT. Its translation is CASSPSGGLADTQYF.

This clonotype came up many times. The chain links TRBV7-2 to TRBJ2-2; no clear D. Germline V CDR1 and CDR2: SGHTA, FQGNSA. This CDR3 has 13 residues. V gave up 4 bases and J gave up 2 bases, with 5 bases separating them. CDR3 region: CASSSSNTGELFF. The CDR3 nucleotides read TGTGCCAGCAGCTCTTCAAACACCGGGGAGCTGTTTTTT.

This clonotype was seen only a few times. The V gene is TRBV6-2 or TRBV6-3, the J gene TRBJ2-5; tentatively, D is TRBD1 (6 bases). Per germline, CDR1 MNHEY and CDR2 SVGEGT. V gave up 6 bases and J gave up 4 bases, with 12 bases separating them. This CDR3 spans 13 amino acids. CDR3 coding DNA: TGTGCCAGCAGATTCCACAGGGTAGAGACCCAGTACTTC. Translation gives CASRFHRVETQYF.

This clonotype was counted many times. CDR3 coding DNA: TGTGCCAGCAGTTCCAGGACAGGGCTTTCCTACGAGCAGTACTTC. It encodes CASSSRTGLSYEQYF. This chain links TRBV28 with TRBJ2-7; TRBD1 aligns across 8 bases. Germline V gives CDR1 MDHEN, CDR2 SYDVKM. V shed 4 bases, J shed 1 base, and the junction held 6 bases outside the gene matches. This CDR3 spans 15 amino acids.

This clonotype was counted ten times or more. The chain recombines TRBV6-2 or TRBV6-3 with TRBJ1-2; 8 nucleotides match TRBD1. Germline lookup yields CDR1 MNHEY and CDR2 SVGEGT. Losses at the gene ends were 2 bases for V and 1 base for J; bases not matched to a gene: 12. This CDR3 contains 18 residues. CDR3 loop: CASSYRPETGEINYGYTF. The CDR3, as DNA: TGTGCCAGCAGTTACCGACCTGAGACAGGGGAGATTAACTATGGCTACACCTTC.

The chain uses TRBV27 and TRBJ2-7, with 7 bases that match TRBD2. The V gene's germline CDR1 is MNHEY and CDR2 SMNVEV (reference sequence). The CDR3 runs 14 residues. Trimming removed 4 bases from V and 10 bases from J; junction bases left unmatched: 13. The CDR3 protein is CASSWRLASFDQYF. DNA for the CDR3: TGTGCCAGCAGTTGGAGACTAGCTAGTTTCGACCAGTACTTC.